Listed below are T cell receptor beta chains from one sample, sequenced in a study of STAT3 mutations in large granular lymphocyte leukemia. Assay used: immunoSEQ multiplex PCR; TCRdb lists only in-frame clones, some missing. The sample has under 25,000 clones, about 90% seen once. Material for sequencing was peripheral blood mononuclear cells. These receptors originate from a man between 60 and 75 years old with T-cell large granular lymphocyte leukemia. Some clones in this sample may be carry-over from other donors' samples. Both conserved end residues are part of each CDR3. The D gene is left open where the match is weak. A clone size is listed for some rows: how often the clone was seen (once, few, many), or a class if it is expanded.

len	abundance	v_gene	d_gene	j_gene	CDR3nt	CDR3aa
12	-	TRBV18	-	TRBJ1-4	TGTGCCAGCTCACTTAGCAATGAAAAACTGTTTTTT	CASSLSNEKLFF
13	-	TRBV30	-	TRBJ1-2	TGTGCCTGGAGTGGGACCGGCGGATGGGGCTACACCTTC	CAWSGTGGWGYTF
16	-	TRBV5-1	TRBD2	TRBJ2-5	TGCGCCAGCAGCAAAGGGTCAGCGGGAGTGGGTGAGACCCAGTACTTC	CASSKGSAGVGETQYF
15	-	TRBV7-9	-	TRBJ1-5	TGTGCCAGCAGCTTAGGGGACGCTAGCAATCAGCCCCAGCATTTT	CASSLGDASNQPQHF
16	-	TRBV5-1	TRBD2	TRBJ2-2	TGCGCCAGCAGCTTGCTAGCGGGAGGTAGTGCCGGGGAGCTGTTTTTT	CASSLLAGGSAGELFF
14	-	TRBV10-1	TRBD2	TRBJ2-1	TGCGCCAGCAGTGAGTTTAGCGGGAGTTATGAGCAGTTCTTC	CASSEFSGSYEQFF
14	-	TRBV6-5	TRBD1	TRBJ2-7	TGTGCCAGCAGTGACCGGGACAGGGCCTACGAGCAGTACTTC	CASSDRDRAYEQYF
13	-	TRBV28	TRBD1	TRBJ1-2	TGTGCCAGCAGTCGACAGGGGATCTATGGCTACACCTTC	CASSRQGIYGYTF
11	-	TRBV7-8	-	TRBJ1-1	TGTGCCAGCAGCCTTGGACAAGAAGCTTTCTTT	CASSLGQEAFF
17	-	TRBV28	-	TRBJ2-3	TGTGCCAGCAGTGAATACGGACAGGCGGGAGGCACAGATACGCAGTATTTT	CASSEYGQAGGTDTQYF
11	-	TRBV6-1	-	TRBJ2-7	TGTGCCAGCAGTGAAAACTACGAGCAGTACTTC	CASSENYEQYF
19	-	TRBV7-9	-	TRBJ1-1	TGTGCCAGCAACTTAGGCCATCTGACGGGGAATCGGATCAAAACTGAAGCTTTCTTT	CASNLGHLTGNRIKTEAFF
14	-	TRBV7-9	TRBD2	TRBJ2-7	TGTGCCAGCAGAACTAGCGGGAACGTGGACGAGCAGTACTTC	CASRTSGNVDEQYF
15	-	TRBV6-6	-	TRBJ2-2	TGTGCCAGCACCCCTCTGGGGGCTAACACCGGGGAGCTGTTTTTT	CASTPLGANTGELFF
17	-	TRBV9	TRBD2	TRBJ2-7	TGTGCCAGCAGCCTAGGACTAGCGGGAGGCCCAGAGGGGGAGCAGTACTTC	CASSLGLAGGPEGEQYF
16	-	TRBV9	-	TRBJ2-5	TGTGCCAGCAGCCCAGGCAGGGGAAGTCCCCAAGAGACCCAGTACTTC	CASSPGRGSPQETQYF
18	-	TRBV7-2	TRBD2	TRBJ2-2	TGTGCCAGCAGCTGGGGGGGACTAGCGGGAGATTCCACCGGGGAGCTGTTTTTT	CASSWGGLAGDSTGELFF
15	-	TRBV7-2	TRBD2	TRBJ2-3	TGTGCCAGCAGCCTCCTAGCGGCAAGCACAGATACGCAGTATTTT	CASSLLAASTDTQYF
13	once	TRBV25-1	-	TRBJ2-7	TGTGCCAGCAGTACCGGCGGGGCTATTAGGCAGTACTTC	CASSTGGAIRQYF
15	-	TRBV7-2	-	TRBJ2-3	TGTGCCAGCACCCAGGGGGGGATTGGAACAGATACGCAGTATTTT	CASTQGGIGTDTQYF
15	-	TRBV6-5	-	TRBJ2-7	TGTGCCAGCAGTTACTCGAAAGTAACTCTCGACGAGCAGTACTTC	CASSYSKVTLDEQYF
13	-	TRBV5-6	TRBD1	TRBJ1-2	TGTGCCAGCAGACCGACAGGGGGCGATGGCTACACCTTC	CASRPTGGDGYTF
16	-	TRBV4-3	-	TRBJ2-2	TGCGCCAGCAGCCAAGCTTGGCCGCCACTCGCCGGGGAGCTGTTTTTT	CASSQAWPPLAGELFF
16	-	TRBV7-9	TRBD2	TRBJ2-3	TGTGCCAGCAGCTTTCGGACTAGCGGGGTTGGGGATACGCAGTATTTT	CASSFRTSGVGDTQYF
12	-	TRBV28	TRBD1	TRBJ2-7	TGTGCCAGCTCGACAGGGGGCAACGAGCAGTACTTC	CASSTGGNEQYF
17	-	TRBV7-2	TRBD2	TRBJ2-7	TGTGCCAGCAGCTCACATCAATATAGCGGGAGTGGCTACGAGCAGTACTTC	CASSSHQYSGSGYEQYF
17	-	TRBV18	TRBD2	TRBJ2-1	TGTGCCAGCTCACCGCGGACTAGCGGGGCTTCCTACAATGAGCAGTTCTTC	CASSPRTSGASYNEQFF
14	-	TRBV25-1	-	TRBJ2-7	TGTGCCAGCAGACCTCCGGGAAAAAACTACGAGCAGTACTTC	CASRPPGKNYEQYF
13	-	TRBV27	-	TRBJ1-5	TGTGCCAGCAGTTTCTATAGCAATCAGCCCCAGCATTTT	CASSFYSNQPQHF
17	-	TRBV19	-	TRBJ1-4	TGTGCCAGTCGCAATATAAACAGGGCTCCCTTCAATGAAAAACTGTTTTTT	CASRNINRAPFNEKLFF
16	once	TRBV7-9	-	TRBJ2-2	TGTGCCAGCAGCTTAGGGGCAGGGTTGATCGCCGGGGAGCTGTTTTTT	CASSLGAGLIAGELFF
15	-	TRBV5-6	-	TRBJ2-3	TGTGCCAGCAGCTTCGGGCAGGGGCCGCCCGATACGCAGTATTTT	CASSFGQGPPDTQYF
18	-	TRBV4-1	TRBD2	TRBJ2-7	TGCGCCAGCAGCCAAGGCCGACCTAGCGGGAGGAAAGTCCACGAGCAGTACTTC	CASSQGRPSGRKVHEQYF
14	-	TRBV21-1	-	TRBJ2-7	TGTGCCAGCAGCCCCCTAGACTTTCTCTACGAGCAGTACTTC	CASSPLDFLYEQYF
15	-	TRBV19	-	TRBJ1-5	TGTGCCAGTAGTATCCCTGACCTTAGCAATCAGCCCCAGCATTTT	CASSIPDLSNQPQHF
14	-	TRBV11-1	-	TRBJ2-5	TGTGCCAGCAGCCCAGGGACCAACCAAGAGACCCAGTACTTC	CASSPGTNQETQYF
11	-	TRBV4-3	TRBD1	TRBJ1-1	TGCGCCAGCAGCCGACAGGGAGTAGCTTTCTTT	CASSRQGVAFF